The clone carrying this T cell receptor beta chain has more than one count but fewer than ten. In the authors' workflow: Amplification of reference gene primers provided the estimated nucleated cell counts. Repertoires were generated with immunoSEQ multiplex PCR, while TCRdb's copy carries only in-frame clones and drops some. V and J calls and clone size are as listed in that table; D and trimming were resolved from the DNA. The sample contains about 100,000 clones, around 87% of which appear only once. The sample belongs to a study of blood T cell repertoires in COVID-19. Overall study: Samples of COVID-19 (acute and convalescent) were obtained from the United States, Italy and Spain. The analysed material was cDNA or gDNA that came from T cells, B-cell-depleted T cells, or PBMCs.

Trimming at V came to 6 bases and at J to 4 bases, leaving 11 bases not matched to a gene. The CDR3 spans 16 residues. CDR1 MNHEY and CDR2 SMNVEV come from the germline V gene (reference sequence). The rearrangement links TRBV27 to TRBJ1-5; 8 nucleotides match TRBD1. The sequencing input was peripheral blood. The receptor comes from a woman aged 25 to 39 with acute or convalescent COVID-19. The CDR3, as DNA: TGTGCCAGCAGGACATTTACAGGGGGGCGGAATCAGCCCCAGCATTTT. Protein product: CASRTFTGGRNQPQHF.